The present entry profiles one TCR beta chain with its context. The data originate from a study of T cell changes during pregnancy in multiple sclerosis. The V gene's germline CDR1 is SGDLS and CDR2 YYNGEE. The CDR3 has 15 residues. V gave up 0 bases and J gave up 4 bases, with 13 bases separating them. Data came from immunoSEQ multiplex PCR; TCRdb stores just in-frame clones and leaves some out. The top ten hold about 0.99% of the sample, which has around 80,000 clones, over 85% seen once. The chain joins TRBV9 to TRBJ1-2; tentatively, D is TRBD1 (5 bases). The sample in question was peripheral blood, obtained in the second trimester of pregnancy. This clonotype was sampled from a female donor in good health, enrolled as a control in a pregnancy study. CDR3 protein: CASSVEGRVGYGYTF. The DNA for the CDR3 is TGTGCCAGCAGCGTAGAGGGGAGGGTCGGCTATGGCTACACCTTC.